Presented here are 14 T cell receptor beta chains from one specimen sequenced in a study of Graves' ophthalmopathy and Graves' hyperthyroidism. The authors amplified TCR beta CDR3 regions, and they did so from RNA transcripts for repertoire sequencing. Scientists carried out first-round RT-PCR using HTBI primers and then a second-round multiplex PCR. Each CDR3 protein is one row after TCRdb ran MiXCR on the multiplex PCR reads. The sample has about 400,000 distinct CDR3 sequences, around a fifth seen once. Sequencing was done on a sample of peripheral blood. The receptors shown here come from a woman under 30 with stable Graves' hyperthyroidism.

This clonotype was seen repeatedly, ten times or more. V and J are TRBV6-1 and TRBJ1-1; D is unclear. In germline, CDR1 is MNHNS, CDR2 SASEGT. Between the trimmed V and J ends, which lost 5 bases and 2 bases, there was a span of 15 bases. CDR3 length: 15 amino acids. CDR3 sequence (DNA): TGTGCCAGCAGTCCCGCAAGGACTGGCAACACTGAAGCTTTCTTT. Its translation is CASSPARTGNTEAFF.

The gene calls are TRBV12-3 or TRBV12-4 and TRBJ2-7, with 10 bases aligning to TRBD2. V was pared by 3 bases and J by 5 bases, with 10 bases of the junction left unmatched. The CDR3 spans 16 residues. DNA for the CDR3: TGTGCCAGCAGTTTTGACCTAGCGGGAGCGCGAAACGAGCAGTACTTC. Translating it yields CASSFDLAGARNEQYF.

This clonotype has a count of ten or more. This rearrangement joins TRBV2 to TRBJ1-5; D might be TRBD1 (6 bases). CDR3 length equals 14 residues. The V gene lost 4 bases and the J gene lost 5 bases, with 12 bases spanning the gap. Germline CDR1 and CDR2: SNHLY and FYNNEI. CDR3 in amino acids: CASSVRQGYQPQHF. CDR3 DNA: TGTGCCAGCAGTGTTCGGCAGGGGTATCAGCCCCAGCATTTT. The complete variable domain, with remaining parts taken from reference TRBV2 and TRBJ1-5, reads EPEVTQTPSHQVTQMGQEVILRCVPISNHLYFYWYRQILGQKVEFLVSFYNNEISEKSEIFDDQFSVERPDGSNFTLKIRSTKLEDSAMYFCASSVRQGYQPQHFGDGTRLSIL.

Notes on this clonotype: A much bigger clone sits one base away, suggesting this may be a read error. The CDR3 here is CASNQLAYQETRYF. CDR3 DNA: TGTGCCAGCAACCAACTAGCGTACCAAGAGACCCGGTACTTC. The J gene is TRBJ2-5, the V gene TRBV12-3 or TRBV12-4, with TRBD2 matching over 7 bases. CDR3 length: 14 amino acids.

This clonotype came up many times. This chain connects TRBV6-5 to TRBJ1-5; a weak D match, TRBD1 (5 bases). The CDR3 loop spans 14 amino acids. V gave up 5 bases and J gave up 9 bases, with 17 bases separating them. The germline gives CDR1 MNHEY, CDR2 SVGAGI. The CDR3 DNA reads TGTGCCAGCAGTCCTGGACACGCCTTGGGGCCCCAGCATTTT. Translated, it gives CASSPGHALGPQHF.

This clonotype was found many times. The chain employs TRBV29-1 and TRBJ1-1, with D unresolved. Germline lookup yields CDR1 SQVTM and CDR2 ANQGSEA. Trimming left V 4 bases short and J 4 bases short, with 10 bases between. The CDR3 consists of 12 residues. In DNA, the CDR3 is TGCAGCGTTGTTCCCGGGAGCACTGAAGCTTTCTTT. Its translation: CSVVPGSTEAFF.

This clonotype has ten or more counts. This chain links TRBV6-5 with TRBJ2-7; 8 bases agree with TRBD1. V shed 7 bases and J 1 base; nucleotides not matched to a gene: 6. The CDR3 is 14 amino acids. The V gene's germline CDR1 is MNHEY and CDR2 SVGAGI. CDR3 DNA: TGTGCCAGCAACCCGGGGACAGGTTCCTACGAGCAGTACTTC. It encodes CASNPGTGSYEQYF.

This clonotype was recorded at least ten times. The rearrangement links TRBV28 to TRBJ2-7; D assignment may be TRBD1 or TRBD2 (5 bases each). Trimming pared 4 bases from V and 4 bases from J, leaving 14 bases between. Per germline, CDR1 MDHEN and CDR2 SYDVKM. The CDR3 extends over 14 amino acids. The CDR3 DNA reads as TGTGCCAGCAGTTCCCCCCGGGACCAATACGAGCAGTACTTC. Translating it yields CASSSPRDQYEQYF.

This clonotype was picked up many times. J is TRBJ2-4 and V is TRBV27; D is perhaps TRBD1 (6 bases). This CDR3 is 15 amino acids long. Trimming took off 4 bases at V and 5 bases at J, with 15 bases between the two ends. Germline loops: CDR1 MNHEY, CDR2 SMNVEV (reference sequence). CDR3 sequence (DNA): TGTGCCAGCAGTTCACAGGGATTTTCGGAAAACATTCAGTACTTC. This sequence encodes CASSSQGFSENIQYF.

This clonotype occurred many times. The chain joins TRBV7-3 to TRBJ2-7; TRBD2 is a possible D gene (6 bases). This CDR3 is 15 amino acids long. Germline loops: CDR1 SGHTA, CDR2 FQGTGA. V lost 0 bases and J lost 1, with 10 bases in between. CDR3 DNA: TGTGCCAGCAGCTTAACCGGGGGACGGTCCTACGAGCAGTACTTC. Its protein product is CASSLTGGRSYEQYF.

The chain has TRBV6-5 and TRBJ2-5; D perhaps matches TRBD2 (6 bases). Trimming stripped 2 bases from V and 2 bases from J, with 12 bases between. This CDR3 spans 15 amino acids. The germline V gene has CDR1 MNHEY and CDR2 SVGAGI. The CDR3 loop is CASSYAGLRQETQYF. CDR3 coding DNA: TGTGCCAGCAGTTACGCGGGACTTAGACAAGAGACCCAGTACTTC.

This clonotype appeared many times. The chain combines TRBV27 with TRBJ2-5, with 10 nucleotides matching TRBD2. The CDR3 extends over 15 amino acids. V gave up 2 bases and J gave up 9 bases; unmatched junction bases: 9. Per the germline V gene, CDR1 is MNHEY and CDR2 is SMNVEV (reference sequence). The CDR3 reads CASSLVPVSGGSQYF. CDR3 sequence (DNA): TGTGCCAGCAGTTTAGTGCCGGTTAGCGGGGGGTCCCAGTACTTC.

This clonotype showed up many times. V usage is TRBV6-5 and J usage is TRBJ2-4; the D gene is possibly TRBD1 (6 bases). V was shortened by 2 bases and J by 8 bases, with 16 bases between the two germline ends. The CDR3 runs 15 residues. Germline V CDR1 and CDR2: MNHEY, SVGAGI. The DNA of the CDR3 is TGTGCCAGCAGTTACCCTACAGGGAGAGGGGACATTCAGTACTTC. Amino acids: CASSYPTGRGDIQYF.

This clonotype was recorded many times. The CDR3 protein is CASSNLRTRWYGYTF. CDR3 nucleotides: TGTGCCAGCAGTAACTTGAGGACAAGGTGGTACGGCTACACCTTC. The rearrangement links TRBV6-2 or TRBV6-3 to TRBJ1-2; D may be TRBD1 (5 bases). V lost 5 bases and J lost 8, with 21 bases in between. The CDR3 is made up of 15 amino acids. Germline loops: CDR1 MNHEY, CDR2 SVGEGT.